This is a list of T cell receptor beta chains from one sample in a study of cytomegalovirus exposure and HLA in healthy donors. TCRdb keeps only in-frame clones here, not all; method: immunoSEQ multiplex PCR. The table includes about 110,000 clones, roughly 75% detected once. The sequenced material came from PBMCs. The source of these receptors is a man aged 35 to 55 in good health and CMV-seronegative. Both conserved end residues are part of each CDR3.

cdr3_length: 14
j_call: TRBJ1-2
v_call: TRBV15
cdr3_aa: CATSRPGTDYGYTF

cdr3_length: 16
j_call: TRBJ2-5
v_call: TRBV18
cdr3_aa: CASSPFAGGNQETQYF

cdr3_length: 12
j_call: TRBJ1-1
v_call: TRBV2
cdr3_aa: CASTREGAEAFF

cdr3_length: 14
j_call: TRBJ1-1
v_call: TRBV6-1
cdr3_aa: CASSDRGLDTEAFF

cdr3_length: 14
j_call: TRBJ2-3
v_call: TRBV11-1
cdr3_aa: CASSLALSGGTQYF

cdr3_length: 14
j_call: TRBJ2-7
v_call: TRBV6-6
cdr3_aa: CASRLQGASYEQYF

cdr3_length: 14
j_call: TRBJ1-4
v_call: TRBV11-2
cdr3_aa: CASSLGQSNEKLFF

cdr3_length: 11
j_call: TRBJ1-1
v_call: TRBV20-1
cdr3_aa: CSAGEATEAFF

cdr3_length: 14
j_call: TRBJ2-5
v_call: TRBV5-6
cdr3_aa: CASSLNWGAETQYF

cdr3_length: 14
j_call: TRBJ1-5
v_call: TRBV7-2
cdr3_aa: CASSRDGEDQPQHF

cdr3_length: 14
j_call: TRBJ2-1
v_call: TRBV2
cdr3_aa: CATNRGYAYNEQFF

cdr3_length: 14
j_call: TRBJ2-7
v_call: TRBV6-1
cdr3_aa: CASSSDWTSYEQYF

cdr3_length: 16
j_call: TRBJ2-6
v_call: TRBV6-5
cdr3_aa: CASSWRAATGANVLTF

cdr3_length: 14
j_call: TRBJ1-5
v_call: TRBV7-9
cdr3_aa: CSSSLEGGNQPQHF

cdr3_length: 14
j_call: TRBJ1-1
v_call: TRBV6-6
cdr3_aa: CASSAGPQRAEAFF

cdr3_length: 16
j_call: TRBJ2-5
v_call: TRBV5-1
cdr3_aa: CASRLGLAGPQETQYF